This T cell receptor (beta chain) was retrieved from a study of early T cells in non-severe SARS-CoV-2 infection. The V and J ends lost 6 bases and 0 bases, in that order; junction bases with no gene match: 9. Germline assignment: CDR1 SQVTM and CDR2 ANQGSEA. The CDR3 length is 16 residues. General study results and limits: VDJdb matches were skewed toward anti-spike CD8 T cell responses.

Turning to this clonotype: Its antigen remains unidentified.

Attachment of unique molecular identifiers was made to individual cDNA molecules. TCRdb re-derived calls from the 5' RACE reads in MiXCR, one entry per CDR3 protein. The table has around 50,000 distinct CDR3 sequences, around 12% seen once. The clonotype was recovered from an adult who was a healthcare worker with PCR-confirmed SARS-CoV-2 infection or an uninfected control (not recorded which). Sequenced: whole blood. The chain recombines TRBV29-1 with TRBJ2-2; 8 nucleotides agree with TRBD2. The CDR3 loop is CSVPTPSGPNTGELFF. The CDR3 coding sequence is TGCAGCGTCCCCACCCCTAGCGGGCCGAACACCGGGGAGCTGTTTTTT.